This record looks at one T cell receptor beta chain sequence and its context. What it recognizes is unknown. V lost 1 base and J lost 0, with 11 bases in between. CDR1 and CDR2 from the germline V gene are LGHDT and YNNKEL (reference sequence). The CDR3 is 16 amino acids. TCRdb recomputed calls from the 5' RACE reads with MiXCR, one row per CDR3 protein. The sample includes some 900,000 distinct CDR3 sequences, approximately 13% of them seen just once. The record originates from a study of identical twins. General observations from the study: Where out-of-frame alpha sequences were twin-shared, they showed excess low generation probability.

These data were likewise used in another study, on yellow fever vaccine responses in identical twins.

The chain carries TRBV3-1 and TRBJ2-3; D is perhaps TRBD2 (6 bases). Sample: PBMCs. The sequence came from a woman younger than 35 in good health. CDR3 nucleotides: TGTGCCAGCAGCCAAGCCTCTAGCGCTAGCACAGATACGCAGTATTTT. Amino acids: CASSQASSASTDTQYF.